This T cell receptor (beta chain) was identified during a study of cytomegalovirus exposure and HLA in healthy donors (TCRdb year 2017). A note on the overall study: According to an earlier analysis of around 600 of the donors, about 179 million T cells yielded 117 million unique TCR beta sequences and 276 Gb of sequence data. An early release covering 500 to 750 HLA-typed donors comprised 250 to 350 gigabases of sequencing data and about 90 million unique TCR sequences. The genetic ancestry cluster associated with self-reported Caucasian donors included 65% to 90% of the roughly 380 genotyped donors. The study aimed to test whether cataloging public T cell receptors could reveal signatures of past pathogen exposure. The study used immunosequencing to profile the T cell repertoires of several hundred subjects and linked those repertoires to cytomegalovirus serostatus. A separate validation cohort of approximately 130 different subjects was used in addition to the roughly 670-subject first cohort. To predict cytomegalovirus infection status, the study combined high-throughput TCR immunosequencing, statistical association of individual TCRs with disease status, and machine learning. To study patterns of TCR occurrence, a later analysis re-analyzed previously published TCR beta repertoires from more than 550 donors and added high-resolution HLA genotyping. Rather than drawing on any new phenotypic data, the later analysis identified candidate immune exposures from TCR beta sequences and the way those sequences occurred across donors. An earlier analysis of 587 of the donors used high-throughput TCR beta sequencing to judge whether each TCR beta V gene segment behaved as functional or pseudogenic. Alongside the repertoire data, information on donor age, sex, ethnicity and CMV serostatus was compiled. A later genetic analysis used genome-wide SNP genotypes for about 65% of the roughly 700 donors, treating that subset as a discovery cohort. All discovery cohort repertoires had been generated using a single sequencing platform. HLA typing included class I and class II loci at four-digit resolution. The number of typed donors differed by locus: roughly 629-640 for A, B, C, DRB1 and DQB1; approximately 520 for DQA1; 606 for DPA1; and 400 to 480 for DPB1. Roughly five DR-DQ haplotypes were handled as single units for association and clustering, since linkage in the cohort was strong. On average, roughly 200,000 unique TCR beta nucleotide sequences were sequenced per donor among roughly 430 genotyped donors of the cohort, with around 19% of those sequences being non-productive.

The CDR3 runs 12 residues from the cysteine to the phenylalanine. The read is trimmed to its CDR3 DNA, 36 bases read in frame from base 1. The germline V gene supplies CDR1 SQVTM and CDR2 ANQGSEA. The junction carries 12 bases between V and J, which are trimmed by 5 bases and 4 bases respectively. The cohort was made up of 666 healthy bone marrow donors. At the time of sampling, every cohort member was nominally healthy, though immune exposures that went unrecorded were likely present. The donor was CMV seropositive and was included in the group of 290 or so seropositive cohort members. Every donor gave a peripheral blood sample, and the peripheral blood mononuclear cells from that sample were used for TCR beta sequencing. Genomic DNA extraction from the blood cell samples was performed with the Qiagen DNeasy Blood Extraction Kit. The paper as a whole reports these results and caveats: Immune exposure information for the cohort was limited to CMV serostatus. The classifier was reported to diagnose cytomegalovirus status with high specificity and sensitivity in both the original and validation cohorts. A later analysis found that most CMV-associated TCR beta chains appeared HLA-restricted, with HLA associations seemingly driven largely by CMV exposure. This cohort had only TCR beta chains sequenced, and the lack of alpha or paired-chain data limited which features could be detected. Some IMGT-functional V segments, including TRBV6-2 and TRBV6-3, could not be told apart with the 87-base-pair reads, so those segments were excluded. A later analysis found that TCR association rates varied across HLA loci, with DRB1 alleles showing the most associated TCRs and HLA-C alleles the fewest. A later analysis associated about 17,000 TCR beta sequences with specific HLA alleles at a false discovery rate of 0.05. According to a later genetic analysis, donors in an Asian-associated ancestry cluster had fewer N-insertions in productive TCRs than the approximately 650-donor mean. A cluster of highly shared sequence variants was judged likely to represent a technical artifact of the sequencing pipeline. HLA typing was unavailable for some donors at each locus, so association tests used only the typed subset. A few of the identified cytomegalovirus-associated TCR beta chains were confirmed in vitro to be specific for cytomegalovirus antigens. In the study, 150 to 200 TCR beta chains were listed as associated with cytomegalovirus. Several of the top co-occurrence clusters appeared to be linked to parvovirus B19, influenza, CMV and Epstein-Barr virus, according to a later analysis. The presence/absence analyses assumed that sequencing depth was roughly uniform across donors, and that assumption may not be true. Correlated functional status among segregating V segments might be attributable to linkage disequilibrium, but an unknown experimental factor could not be ruled out. In an earlier analysis of roughly 560 of the donors, most TCR beta V segments were observed in productive rearrangements about 90% or about 30% of the time, broadly matching IMGT annotations. V-gene and J-gene trimming of TCR beta chains was associated with a missense DCLRE1C variant in a later genetic analysis, and the association was replicated in an independent cohort. Most TCR sequences were seen in very few donors, while some public TCRs were found in many individuals. Strong co-occurrence of HLA alleles, especially DR and DQ, made assigning TCR associations to individual alleles difficult. The earlier analysis of almost 600 of the donors excluded some 15 rarely observed V segments, including chromosome 9 orphons, because counts were too low. A further reported finding was that TCR beta sequences accurately predicted the HLA-A and HLA-B alleles for most subjects in the first cohort. A later analysis found that HLA-associated TCR beta chains were more clonally expanded and had lower generation probabilities than equally common non-associated chains. According to the authors, the approach could potentially be generalized to other disease states and immunological phenotypes.

Libraries were made using the immunoSEQ multiplex PCR assay. A mixture of 60 forward primers for TCR Vbeta segments and 13 reverse primers for TCR Jbeta segments was used in the multiplex PCR. A multiplex PCR assay on genomic DNA amplified the CDR3 region of rearranged TCR beta genes. The amplified TCR beta libraries were sequenced on the Illumina HiSeq System as 87-base-pair reads. Per the source publication's procedure: A later analysis tallied 80 million to 95 million unique TCR beta chains across the 600 to 700 repertoires, and approximately 9.9 million of those chains were shared by two or more donors. To remove PCR and sequencing errors, raw reads were error-corrected and collapsed into unique sequences using a nearest-neighbor algorithm that merged closely related sequences. Alignment of CDR3 sequences to IMGT reference sequences was used to assign V, D and J gene segments. For a sequence to be retained, a match of at least six nucleotides was required to both a V gene segment and a J gene segment. A rearrangement counted as productive if the CDR3 had no stop codons and remained in frame with V and J, and every other rearrangement counted as non-productive. CDR3 was defined according to IMGT convention as the region running from the second conserved V-encoded cysteine to the conserved J-encoded phenylalanine. In an earlier analysis of 587 of the donors, sequences lacking an unambiguous match to a single V gene segment were excluded. In an earlier analysis of around 600 of the donors, V segments were called functional above 56.7% productive rearrangements and were called segregating when the between-donor standard deviation exceeded 5%. A statistical classification framework was built to diagnose cytomegalovirus status from the catalog of TCR beta chain sequences. In a later analysis, V and J genes were assigned by comparing TCR nucleotide sequences against IMGT/GENE-DB human TR gene sequences. The TCRdist pipeline was used in a later analysis to assign CDR3 sequences and most-parsimonious VDJ recombination scenarios. In a later analysis, each TCR beta chain was defined by its CDR3 amino acid sequence together with its V-gene family, and reads lacking a unique V-gene family were excluded. In a later analysis, 500 to 650 highly shared, low-generation-probability nucleotide sequences were removed to address suspected cross-contamination and a sequencing artifact. A later analysis calculated a clonal expansion index for each public chain from normalized within-repertoire ranks of inferred template counts. In a later analysis, generation probabilities were computed using a VDJ recombination model fitted to out-of-frame rearrangements, and the results were checked against IGoR. A later analysis scored TCR-TCR, TCR-HLA and TCR-CMV co-occurrence with hypergeometric tests, applying a repertoire-size bias correction to TCR pairs. In a later analysis, false discovery rates were estimated by permuting HLA or CMV assignments 20 times. In a later analysis, co-occurring TCRs were grouped using DBSCAN, with TCRdist sequence similarity added in when clustering inside HLA-allele-positive subsets. Co-occurrence clustering excluded repertoires with fewer than 30,000 or more than 120,000 public chains, plus five with anomalous nucleotide sharing. Not all clones reach the TCRdb copy of this immuneACCESS table, which keeps in-frame sequences only. Checked studies attribute under half of the gap to unresolved V genes and leave the rest unexplained. Clone size and V and J calls were adopted from that table, with D and trimming inferred from the DNA. Per the sample table, the count is more than 200,000 clones. The top ten hold about 1% of the sample.

A word on this clone: What antigen it recognizes has not been identified.

The sequencing sample was made of PBMCs. This receptor was identified in a woman younger than 45 in good health and CMV-seropositive. Recombination connected TRBV29-1 to TRBJ2-7, with a weak D call of TRBD1 (6 bases match). CDR3 sequence: CSVQGTPYEQYF. The nucleotide sequence reads TGCAGCGTTCAAGGGACACCATACGAGCAGTACTTC.